This T cell receptor (beta chain) was sequenced for a study of T cell responses to AZD1222 COVID-19 vaccine. Germline lookup yields CDR1 SNHLY and CDR2 FYNNEI. V was trimmed by 5 bases and J by 0 bases, leaving 6 bases between them. This CDR3 is built from 13 residues. Profiled with immunoSEQ multiplex PCR; TCRdb holds only in-frame clones, not every one. The top ten clones hold 5% to 6.5% of a sample with some 88,000 clones, 92% of them seen once. This TCR came from an adult in good health. The genes are TRBV2 and TRBJ2-3, with D tentatively TRBD2 (5 bases). The source material was peripheral blood, sampled on day 0 of AZD1222 vaccination. This chain's CDR3 is CASSRLSTDTQYF. Here the CDR3 DNA reads TGTGCCAGCAGTCGACTAAGCACAGATACGCAGTATTTT.